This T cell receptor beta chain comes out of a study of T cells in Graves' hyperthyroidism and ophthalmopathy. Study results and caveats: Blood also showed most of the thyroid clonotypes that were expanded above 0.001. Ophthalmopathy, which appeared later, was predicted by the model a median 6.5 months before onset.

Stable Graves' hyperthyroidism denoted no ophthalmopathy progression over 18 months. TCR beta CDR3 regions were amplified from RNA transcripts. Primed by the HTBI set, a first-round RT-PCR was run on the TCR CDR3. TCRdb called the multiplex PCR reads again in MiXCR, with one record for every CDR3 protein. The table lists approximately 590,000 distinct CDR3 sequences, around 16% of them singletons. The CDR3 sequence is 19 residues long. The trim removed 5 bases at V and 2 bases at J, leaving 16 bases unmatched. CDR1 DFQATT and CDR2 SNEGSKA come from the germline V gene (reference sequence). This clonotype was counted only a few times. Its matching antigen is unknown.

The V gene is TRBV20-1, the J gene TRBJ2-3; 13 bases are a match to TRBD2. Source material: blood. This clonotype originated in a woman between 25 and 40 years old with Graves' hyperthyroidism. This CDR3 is CSACGLAGATIRFTDTQYF. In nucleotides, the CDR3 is TGCAGTGCTTGCGGACTAGCGGGAGCCACTATTCGATTCACAGATACGCAGTATTTT.